This T cell receptor (beta chain) was retrieved from a study of T cell responses to AZD1222 COVID-19 vaccine. Notes on the study in general: With dominance at 160-218 and 743-854, vaccine-associated CD4 TCRs spanned spike. An increase in Spike-specific TCR breadth and depth was observed after two AZD1222 doses. Reportedly, nearly half of unique spike TCRs recognized epitopes outside B.1.351/B.1.1.7 mutations.

TCRdb's copy holds only in-frame clones and misses some; the assay was immunoSEQ multiplex PCR. The sample yields about 180,000 clones, just over 85% seen once. Second-dose groups at about 4 or about 12 weeks were pooled. About this clone: Its antigen is not identified.

Trimming removed 3 bases from V and 4 bases from J; junction bases left unmatched: 4. Germline V gives CDR1 SGHKS, CDR2 YYEKEE (reference sequence). This CDR3 comprises 15 residues. This specimen was peripheral blood, taken 28 days after the second AZD1222 dose. The sequence came from an adult who received the AZD1222 COVID-19 vaccine. J is TRBJ2-1 and V is TRBV5-5; 10 nucleotides align to TRBD1. This CDR3 is CASSSGTGAYNEQFF. The CDR3 DNA is TGTGCCAGCAGCTCCGGGACAGGGGCTTACAATGAGCAGTTCTTC.